The source of this T cell receptor (beta chain) is a study of monozygotic twins with inflammatory bowel disease. CDR1 is DFQATT and CDR2 is SNEGSKA in the germline V gene (reference sequence). CDR3 length: 14 residues. TCRdb processed the 5' RACE reads again and assigns one entry to each CDR3 protein, with no DNA. The ten top clones account for over 2%, within a sample of approximately 340,000 distinct CDR3 sequences. This clonotype was obtained from a human donor with ulcerative colitis or Crohn's disease, or a healthy co-twin of an affected twin (not recorded which). Sequencing was performed on blood. V is TRBV20-1 and J is TRBJ2-7; without DNA, the TCRdb call of TRBD1 cannot be checked. The CDR3 region is CSAFRTETPGEQYF.